This T cell receptor (beta chain) was profiled in a study of read filtering for tumor transcriptome and immune sequencing (dated by TCRdb to 2020 to 2022). Regarding the study in general: The cohort was composed of about 16 male and over 13 female patients, with a mean age of about 68 years and an age range of roughly 45 to 90. By revised international staging, roughly 8 patients were R-ISS I, 15 to 20 were R-ISS II and 6 or 7 were R-ISS III. After DNase treatment, whole-transcriptome libraries were prepared with the TruSeq RNA Access Library Prep Kit. TCR-region mapped reads per sample ranged from about 4 to 10.27 million with IR-seq versus only roughly 75 to 1273 with RNA-seq. Using the same bone marrow samples, the study ran both targeted immune repertoire sequencing and bulk whole-transcriptome sequencing and then compared the TCR repertoires from each method. One of the main goals was to work out a read-filtering strategy for immune repertoire data, in particular whether clonotypes backed by only a single read should be removed. Overall results and qualifications from the work: When single-read clonotypes were removed, the proportions of shared clonotypes in IR-seq and RNA-seq correlated more strongly. Compared with RNA-seq, IR-seq captured clonotypes at much greater depth and more reliably, and a smaller IR-seq throughput was enough to identify most of the shared clonotypes. In IR-seq, about 82% of clonotypes but approximately 3.2% of total reads were represented by single-read clonotypes, whereas in RNA-seq, 74.6% of clonotypes and almost 45% of reads were represented by single-read clonotypes. The sorted CD138-negative fraction was composed of a mixed bone marrow immune population rather than of purified T cells.

Bone marrow was sampled from every patient at the time of active disease. Ficoll-Hypaque density gradient centrifugation was used to isolate the bone marrow mononuclear cells. CD138-negative cells were obtained by negative selection after labeling with CD138 magnetic microbeads on a MACS separator, removing myeloma plasma cells. Flow cytometry with CD138 antibodies on an Attune NxT was used to check how pure the isolated cells were. Total RNA was extracted using TRIzol reagent and was quantified on a NanoDrop spectrophotometer. For each patient, the CD138-negative bone marrow sample underwent paired RNA-seq and IR-seq. This clonotype was seen only a few times. There is no known antigen for this receptor. One end of the junction does not line up with germline, which may come from a read error. The CDR1 and CDR2 encoded by the germline V gene (reference sequence) are WNHNN and SYGVQD. The CDR3 has 13 amino acids, counting the end cysteine and phenylalanine. Here the CDR3 DNA is all that survives: 39 bases in frame from base 1.

TCR libraries were constructed from 350 to 400 ng RNA using the Immunoverse kit, and molecular barcoded adaptors covering alpha/delta and beta/gamma chains were employed. TCR library preparation used the same RNA that went into transcriptome sequencing. Sequencing of TCR libraries was carried out on an Illumina HiSeq 4000 with 2 x 150 cycles. As for the authors' bioinformatics: TCR reads were aligned to human V, D, J and C references and assembled into CDR3 clonotypes with MiXCR, including quality filtering and error correction. Clonotype counts and gene usage diversity were analyzed with the tcR package in R. Raw mapping reads were checked after the RNA-seq reads had been mapped by STAR aligner version 2.5.3a onto the human GRCh37 genome. IR-seq fastq files were randomly downsampled with Seqtk 1.3 to test the effect of sequencing depth on detected clonotypes. TCRdb's own reprocessing of the public reads used fastp at Q25 and MiXCR and kept productive beta chains. Rows with a matching CDR3 protein are joined into one entry that keeps the most common DNA and genes. These V and J calls originate from TCRdb's pipeline instead of the authors' own analysis. The sample profile shows about 61,000 distinct CDR3 sequences; about a fifth of them were found once. Jointly, the top ten make up about 14% of the sample.

This TCR derives from a donor at least 40 years old with multiple myeloma. Sequencing was done on a sample of a population of CD138-negative cells sorted from bone marrow. Reading the label with the study, this specimen's cell subset or site is: bone marrow mononuclear cells depleted of CD138+ plasma/myeloma cells by negative magnetic selection. Here the chain combines TRBV10-1 and TRBJ2-1; the best D guess is TRBD1, with 5 bases matching. The CDR3 has the sequence CASGEDPQGEQFF. The DNA sequence follows: TGCGCCAGCGGTGAGGACCCCCAGGGTGAGCAGTTCTTC.